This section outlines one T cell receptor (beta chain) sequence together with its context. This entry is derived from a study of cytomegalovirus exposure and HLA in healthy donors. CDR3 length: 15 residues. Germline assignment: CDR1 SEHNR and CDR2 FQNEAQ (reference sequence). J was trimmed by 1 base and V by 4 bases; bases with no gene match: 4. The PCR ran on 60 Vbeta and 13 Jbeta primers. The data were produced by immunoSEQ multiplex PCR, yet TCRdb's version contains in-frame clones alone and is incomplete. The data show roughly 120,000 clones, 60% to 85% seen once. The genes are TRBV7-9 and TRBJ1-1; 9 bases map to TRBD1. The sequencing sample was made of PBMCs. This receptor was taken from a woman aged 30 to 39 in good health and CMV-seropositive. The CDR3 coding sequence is TGTGCCAGCAGCTCACAGGACAGGGGGAACACTGAAGCTTTCTTT. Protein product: CASSSQDRGNTEAFF.